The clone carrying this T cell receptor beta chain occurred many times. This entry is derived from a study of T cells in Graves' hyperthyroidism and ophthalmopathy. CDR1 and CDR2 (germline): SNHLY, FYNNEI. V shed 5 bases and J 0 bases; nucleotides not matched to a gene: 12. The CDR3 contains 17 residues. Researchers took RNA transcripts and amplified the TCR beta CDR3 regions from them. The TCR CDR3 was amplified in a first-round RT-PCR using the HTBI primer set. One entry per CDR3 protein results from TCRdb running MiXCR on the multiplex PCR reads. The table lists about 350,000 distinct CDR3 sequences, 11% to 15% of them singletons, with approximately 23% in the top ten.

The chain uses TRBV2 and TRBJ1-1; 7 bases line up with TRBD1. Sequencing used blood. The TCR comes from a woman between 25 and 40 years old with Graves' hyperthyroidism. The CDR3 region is CASSQGGDGKMNTEAFF. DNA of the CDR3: TGTGCCAGCAGTCAGGGGGGGGACGGTAAGATGAACACTGAAGCTTTCTTT. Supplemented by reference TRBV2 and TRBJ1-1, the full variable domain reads EPEVTQTPSHQVTQMGQEVILRCVPISNHLYFYWYRQILGQKVEFLVSFYNNEISEKSEIFDDQFSVERPDGSNFTLKIRSTKLEDSAMYFCASSQGGDGKMNTEAFFGQGTRLTVV.